This is a list of T cell receptor beta chains from one sample in a study of vaccination and CD4 T cells after COVID-19. No antigens are known for them. TCRdb re-derived calls from the PCR reads in MiXCR, one entry per CDR3 protein. The data hold 9,500 to 12,000 distinct CDR3 sequences, with more than 35% observed a single time. The sequenced material came from CD4+ T cells from blood, cultured in vitro. These TCRs come from a human donor who had recovered from COVID-19. CDR3s include the opening cysteine and the closing phenylalanine or tryptophan. The order of the fields is J gene, clone size, D gene, V gene, CDR3 DNA, CDR3 protein. A D gene is named only where the DNA matches it firmly. Rows may omit the clone size; those that give it use once, few, many or a size class.

j_gene: TRBJ2-2
abundance: few
d_gene: TRBD2
v_gene: TRBV7-6
CDR3nt: TGTGCTAGCAGTCAGGCGGGGGTAGGCGGCGGGGAGCTGTTTTTT
CDR3aa: CASSQAGVGGGELFF

j_gene: TRBJ2-1
abundance: NA
d_gene: TRBD1
v_gene: TRBV11-2
CDR3nt: TGTGCCAGCAGCTCACAAGGACAGGGTCAGTTCTTC
CDR3aa: CASSSQGQGQFF

j_gene: TRBJ2-7
abundance: NA
d_gene: NA
v_gene: TRBV5-1
CDR3nt: TGCGCCAGCAGTAGGGACGCTGTAACCTACGAGCAGTACTTC
CDR3aa: CASSRDAVTYEQYF

j_gene: TRBJ1-5
abundance: NA
d_gene: NA
v_gene: TRBV6-1
CDR3nt: TGTGCCAGCAGTGAAGATGGGGCAGGCGGACAGCCCCAGCATTTT
CDR3aa: CASSEDGAGGQPQHF

j_gene: TRBJ1-4
abundance: few
d_gene: NA
v_gene: TRBV30
CDR3nt: TGTGCCTGGAGTGTGGGGGCTAGGGAAAAACTGTTTTTT
CDR3aa: CAWSVGAREKLFF

j_gene: TRBJ1-6
abundance: NA
d_gene: NA
v_gene: TRBV9
CDR3nt: TGTGCCAGCAGCGTAGTTGCTAATTCACCCCTCCACTTT
CDR3aa: CASSVVANSPLHF

j_gene: TRBJ2-5
abundance: NA
d_gene: TRBD2
v_gene: TRBV3-1
CDR3nt: TGTGCCAGCAGCCAAGTCCCTAGCGGGGGGGCTCGTGAGACCCAGTACTTC
CDR3aa: CASSQVPSGGARETQYF

j_gene: TRBJ2-1
abundance: NA
d_gene: TRBD1
v_gene: TRBV5-1
CDR3nt: TGCGCCAGCAGCTTGGCCAAGGGGGCGATCTACAATGAGCAGTTCTTC
CDR3aa: CASSLAKGAIYNEQFF

j_gene: TRBJ1-2
abundance: NA
d_gene: TRBD1
v_gene: TRBV6-4
CDR3nt: TGTGCCAGCAGTCGGACAGGGTCCTATGGCTACACCTTC
CDR3aa: CASSRTGSYGYTF

j_gene: TRBJ2-3
abundance: NA
d_gene: TRBD2
v_gene: TRBV7-9
CDR3nt: TGTGCCAGCAGCCGCCGGGTGAGGAGCGGGGGACTTACAGATACGCAGTATTTT
CDR3aa: CASSRRVRSGGLTDTQYF